This entry concerns a single T cell receptor beta chain. This record belongs to a study of shared clonotypes between healthy human individuals. Clones were sequenced by immunoSEQ multiplex PCR, and TCRdb holds only the in-frame ones, with some missing. This sample has over a million clones, with around 97% found just once. The CDR3 loop spans 17 amino acids. Germline V gene data show CDR1 as WNHNN and CDR2 as SYGVQD (reference sequence). J was trimmed by 3 bases and V by 0 bases; bases with no gene match: 4. This clonotype was obtained from a man aged 25-40 years in good health. Sequencing was performed on naive CD4+ T cells sorted from blood. The subset is: CD45RA+ positively selected. The chain joins TRBV10-1 to TRBJ2-5; TRBD2 matches at 13 bases. The CDR3: CASSESGLAGSEETQYF. The CDR3 nucleotides are TGCGCCAGCAGTGAGTCGGGACTAGCGGGAAGCGAAGAGACCCAGTACTTC.